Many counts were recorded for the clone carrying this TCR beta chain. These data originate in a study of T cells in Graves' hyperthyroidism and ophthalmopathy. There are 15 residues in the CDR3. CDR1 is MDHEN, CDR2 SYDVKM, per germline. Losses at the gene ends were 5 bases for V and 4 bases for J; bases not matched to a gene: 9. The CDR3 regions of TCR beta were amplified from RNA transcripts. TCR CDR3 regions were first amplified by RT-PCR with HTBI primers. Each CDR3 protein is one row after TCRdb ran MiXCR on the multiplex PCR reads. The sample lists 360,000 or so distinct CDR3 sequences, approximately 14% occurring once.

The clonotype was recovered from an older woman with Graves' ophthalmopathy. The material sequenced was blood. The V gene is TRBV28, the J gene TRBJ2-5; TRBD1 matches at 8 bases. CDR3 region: CASSPGGGLAETQYF. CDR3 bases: TGTGCCAGCAGTCCAGGGGGCGGGCTGGCAGAGACCCAGTACTTC. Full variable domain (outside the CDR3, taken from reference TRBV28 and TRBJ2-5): DVKVTQSSRYLVKRTGEKVFLECVQDMDHENMFWYRQDPGLGLRLIYFSYDVKMKEKGDIPEGYSVSREKKERFSLILESASTNQTSMYLCASSPGGGLAETQYFGPGTRLLVL.